The TCR beta chain described here comes from a study of regulatory T cells in long-lasting Graves disease. Sample time point: newly diagnosed GD, antithyroid drugs for less than 3 months. The TCR library was prepared using RNA isolated from PBMCs. In its sample, this clonotype was seen many times. This CDR3 comprises 14 residues. Germline V gene sequence: CDR1 SGHRS, CDR2 YFSETQ. V was cut by 1 base and J by 8 bases, with 13 bases left in between. Relying on iRepertoire HTBI primers and Arm-PCR of CDR3 regions, the team built TCR beta libraries. TCRdb used MiXCR to reprocess the multiplex PCR reads, holding one entry per CDR3 protein. The sample has hundreds of thousands of distinct CDR3 sequences, roughly 14% seen once; the top ten hold about 10%. In addition, the sample was reused for a study of T cells in Graves' hyperthyroidism and ophthalmopathy. That study reports: Also found in blood were most expanded thyroid clonotypes above 0.001. In simple terms, a model built on 13 V-J features told ophthalmopathy apart from stable hyperthyroidism.

The sample here was peripheral blood mononuclear cells (PBMCs), taken at new diagnosis, from a patient treated with antithyroid drugs. The chain uses TRBV5-1 and TRBJ2-1; a possible D gene is TRBD2 (5 bases). The TCR originated in a man between 25 and 39 years old with Graves disease. CDR3 sequence reads: CASSLLLGSDEQFF. Written as DNA, the CDR3 is TGCGCCAGCAGCTTGCTACTAGGGTCTGATGAGCAGTTCTTC.